This TCR beta chain was recorded in a study of T-cell memory formation after mild COVID-19. TCRdb independently ran MiXCR on the 5' RACE reads; one entry per CDR3 protein. The sample has under 250,000 distinct CDR3 sequences; 15% are singletons. The TCR sequence derives from an adult woman who had mild COVID-19 (a few samples of this study predate the infection). Cell type and time point are not known. The specimen sequenced was PBMCs or a T cell subset sorted from them (not recorded which).

As DNA, the CDR3 is TGTGCCTGGAGTGTAGGAGCGGGGATCTCCTACGAGCAGTACTTC. Protein product: CAWSVGAGISYEQYF. The rearrangement joins TRBV30 to TRBJ2-7, with 7 bases identical to TRBD2. The CDR3 consists of 15 residues. Germline V gene data show CDR1 as GTSNPN and CDR2 as SVGIG (reference sequence). V shed 0 bases and J 0 bases; nucleotides not matched to a gene: 5.